What follows describes a single T cell receptor (beta chain). This sample was included in a study of cytomegalovirus exposure and HLA in healthy donors. About the study: An analysis done earlier identified more than 90 million unique TCR beta sequences from about 180 million T cells.

Germline-derived CDR1 and CDR2 are GTSNPN and SVGIG (reference sequence). The CDR3 sequence is 14 residues long. The junction had 3 bases not matched to a gene; V was cut back by 4 bases and J by 0 bases. Both 60 Vbeta primers and 13 Jbeta primers went into the PCR. This table comes from immunoSEQ multiplex PCR, and its TCRdb copy is limited to in-frame clones, with some not included. The sample lists about 52,000 clones, 65% to 85% occurring once. The gene calls are TRBV30 and TRBJ1-5; 7 bases are shared with TRBD1. Input material: PBMCs. The source is a young man in good health and CMV-seronegative. CDR3 nucleotide sequence: TGTGCCTGGAAGGGACAGAATAGCAATCAGCCCCAGCATTTT. Encoded protein: CAWKGQNSNQPQHF. Filled out from reference TRBV30 and TRBJ1-5, the complete variable domain reads SQTIHQWPATLVQPVGSPLSLECTVEGTSNPNLYWYRQAAGRGLQLLFYSVGIGQISSEVPQNLSASRPQDRQFILSSKKLLLSDSGFYLCAWKGQNSNQPQHFGDGTRLSIL.